Listed below are T cell receptor beta chains from one sample, sequenced in a study of cytomegalovirus exposure and HLA in healthy donors. Sequencing used immunoSEQ multiplex PCR; TCRdb keeps in-frame clones, though not all of them. The sample carries 150,000 to 180,000 clones, around 70% recorded once. Input material: PBMCs. All receptors come from a man aged 25 to 40 in good health and CMV-seronegative. Each CDR3 is given with its conserved first and last residue. The D gene is left open where the match is weak. Clone size appears in some rows only: once, few, many, or a class for an expanded clone.

D gene: TRBD1; J gene: TRBJ2-2; V gene: TRBV19; clone size: NA; CDR3 protein: CASSRGTGVGGELFF; CDR3 DNA: TGTGCCAGTAGTAGGGGGACAGGGGTTGGCGGGGAGCTGTTTTTT
D gene: NA; J gene: TRBJ1-2; V gene: TRBV5-1; clone size: NA; CDR3 protein: CASSVNQKTHYGYTF; CDR3 DNA: TGCGCCAGCAGCGTCAACCAGAAAACCCACTATGGCTACACCTTC
D gene: TRBD1; J gene: TRBJ2-2; V gene: TRBV10-3; clone size: NA; CDR3 protein: CAITATGDTGELSF; CDR3 DNA: TGTGCCATCACCGCCACAGGGGATACCGGGGAGCTGTCTTTT
D gene: NA; J gene: TRBJ2-1; V gene: TRBV27; clone size: NA; CDR3 protein: CASSRGSSYNEQFF; CDR3 DNA: TGTGCCAGCAGTAGGGGGAGCTCCTACAATGAGCAGTTCTTC
D gene: TRBD2; J gene: TRBJ2-4; V gene: TRBV18; clone size: NA; CDR3 protein: CASSLLAGTSGAVAKNIQYF; CDR3 DNA: TGTGCCAGCTCACTCCTCGCCGGGACTAGCGGAGCCGTAGCCAAAAACATTCAGTACTTC
D gene: TRBD2; J gene: TRBJ2-3; V gene: TRBV4-3; clone size: NA; CDR3 protein: CASRERGGTDTQYF; CDR3 DNA: TGCGCCAGCAGGGAGCGGGGAGGCACAGATACGCAGTATTTT
D gene: TRBD2; J gene: TRBJ2-5; V gene: TRBV5-1; clone size: NA; CDR3 protein: CASSLRGVQETQYF; CDR3 DNA: TGCGCCAGCAGCTTGCGGGGGGTCCAAGAGACCCAGTACTTC
D gene: TRBD1; J gene: TRBJ2-3; V gene: TRBV4-3; clone size: NA; CDR3 protein: CASSQAISTGDTDTQYF; CDR3 DNA: TGCGCCAGCAGCCAAGCCATCTCGACAGGGGACACAGATACGCAGTATTTT
D gene: NA; J gene: TRBJ1-1; V gene: TRBV7-3; clone size: NA; CDR3 protein: CASSLGAQGSGTEAFF; CDR3 DNA: TGTGCCAGCAGCTTGGGCGCCCAGGGTTCGGGCACTGAAGCTTTCTTT
D gene: TRBD1; J gene: TRBJ1-2; V gene: TRBV5-4; clone size: NA; CDR3 protein: CASSWGTGENGYPF; CDR3 DNA: TGTGCCAGCAGCTGGGGGACAGGGGAGAATGGCTACCCCTTC
D gene: TRBD1; J gene: TRBJ1-1; V gene: TRBV29-1; clone size: NA; CDR3 protein: CSVDGAGGMNTEAFF; CDR3 DNA: TGCAGCGTTGATGGGGCAGGGGGGATGAACACTGAAGCTTTCTTT
D gene: TRBD1; J gene: TRBJ1-1; V gene: TRBV5-4; clone size: few; CDR3 protein: CASSSGQGGNTEAFF; CDR3 DNA: TGTGCCAGCAGCTCAGGACAGGGGGGCAACACTGAAGCTTTCTTT
D gene: NA; J gene: TRBJ2-3; V gene: TRBV9; clone size: NA; CDR3 protein: CASSNRPSAGTDTQYF; CDR3 DNA: TGTGCCAGCAGCAACCGTCCTAGCGCGGGTACAGATACGCAGTATTTT
D gene: TRBD1; J gene: TRBJ2-2; V gene: TRBV30; clone size: NA; CDR3 protein: CAWRGTVTGELFF; CDR3 DNA: TGTGCCTGGAGGGGGACAGTCACCGGGGAGCTGTTTTTT
D gene: TRBD2; J gene: TRBJ2-5; V gene: TRBV7-9; clone size: few; CDR3 protein: CASSLVSGGSVETQYF; CDR3 DNA: TGTGCCAGCAGCTTAGTTTCGGGGGGGTCGGTTGAGACCCAGTACTTC
D gene: NA; J gene: TRBJ1-2; V gene: TRBV4-2; clone size: NA; CDR3 protein: CASSQETYYGYTF; CDR3 DNA: TGTGCCAGCAGCCAAGAAACTTACTATGGCTACACCTTC
D gene: NA; J gene: TRBJ1-6; V gene: TRBV6-1; clone size: few; CDR3 protein: CASSELADSPLHF; CDR3 DNA: TGTGCCAGCAGTGAACTTGCAGATTCACCCCTCCACTTT
D gene: NA; J gene: TRBJ2-7; V gene: TRBV7-2; clone size: NA; CDR3 protein: CASSLGTDHYEQYF; CDR3 DNA: TGTGCCAGCAGCTTAGGGACAGACCACTACGAGCAGTACTTC
D gene: TRBD1; J gene: TRBJ2-3; V gene: TRBV27; clone size: NA; CDR3 protein: CASSHYDRGSTDTQYF; CDR3 DNA: TGTGCCAGCAGCCACTACGACAGGGGTAGCACAGATACGCAGTATTTT
D gene: TRBD1; J gene: TRBJ2-3; V gene: TRBV18; clone size: NA; CDR3 protein: CASSPPGQGPCTQYF; CDR3 DNA: TGTGCCAGCTCACCACCCGGACAGGGTCCGTGTACGCAGTATTTT
D gene: NA; J gene: TRBJ2-7; V gene: TRBV27; clone size: NA; CDR3 protein: CASSVKGPYEQYF; CDR3 DNA: TGTGCCAGCAGTGTTAAGGGGCCCTACGAGCAGTACTTC
D gene: NA; J gene: TRBJ2-7; V gene: TRBV5-1; clone size: once; CDR3 protein: CASSLTGNYEQYF; CDR3 DNA: TGCGCCAGCAGCTTAACGGGAAACTACGAGCAGTACTTC
D gene: TRBD1; J gene: TRBJ1-1; V gene: TRBV6-5; clone size: NA; CDR3 protein: CASSYGDRLNTEAFF; CDR3 DNA: TGTGCCAGCAGTTACGGGGACAGACTGAACACTGAAGCTTTCTTT
D gene: TRBD1; J gene: TRBJ1-3; V gene: TRBV6-5; clone size: NA; CDR3 protein: CASSGQGGRDTIYF; CDR3 DNA: TGTGCCAGCAGCGGACAGGGTGGTAGGGACACCATATATTTT
D gene: NA; J gene: TRBJ2-7; V gene: TRBV18; clone size: few; CDR3 protein: CASSPPTGPYEQYF; CDR3 DNA: TGTGCCAGCTCACCACCGACAGGTCCCTACGAGCAGTACTTC
D gene: TRBD1; J gene: TRBJ1-2; V gene: TRBV7-8; clone size: NA; CDR3 protein: CASSERQGTGYTF; CDR3 DNA: TGTGCCAGCAGCGAACGACAGGGGACGGGCTACACCTTC
D gene: NA; J gene: TRBJ1-3; V gene: TRBV9; clone size: few; CDR3 protein: CASNKDSQSSGNTIYF; CDR3 DNA: TGTGCCAGCAATAAGGACAGCCAGAGCTCTGGAAACACCATATATTTT
D gene: NA; J gene: TRBJ1-2; V gene: TRBV5-1; clone size: few; CDR3 protein: CASSLDGNYGYTF; CDR3 DNA: TGCGCCAGCAGCTTGGACGGTAACTATGGCTACACCTTC
D gene: NA; J gene: TRBJ2-2; V gene: TRBV5-1; clone size: NA; CDR3 protein: CASTGSANTGELFF; CDR3 DNA: TGCGCCAGCACAGGTTCTGCGAACACCGGGGAGCTGTTTTTT
D gene: NA; J gene: TRBJ1-2; V gene: TRBV5-6; clone size: NA; CDR3 protein: CASSRTQGIHYGYTF; CDR3 DNA: TGTGCCAGCAGTCGAACGCAGGGGATACACTATGGCTACACCTTC
D gene: NA; J gene: TRBJ1-4; V gene: TRBV2; clone size: once; CDR3 protein: CASRGLFRGQPRTTNEKLFF; CDR3 DNA: TGTGCCAGCAGAGGACTGTTCCGCGGACAGCCCAGAACAACTAATGAAAAACTGTTTTTT
D gene: NA; J gene: TRBJ2-1; V gene: TRBV10-3; clone size: NA; CDR3 protein: CAISEQGLSYNEQFF; CDR3 DNA: TGTGCCATCAGTGAGCAGGGCCTCTCCTACAATGAGCAGTTCTTC
D gene: TRBD1; J gene: TRBJ1-6; V gene: TRBV27; clone size: NA; CDR3 protein: CASNRQGRESPLHF; CDR3 DNA: TGTGCCAGCAACCGACAGGGGAGGGAATCACCCCTCCACTTT
D gene: NA; J gene: TRBJ2-3; V gene: TRBV7-6; clone size: NA; CDR3 protein: CASSPSLGFSTDTQYF; CDR3 DNA: TGTGCCAGCAGTCCCTCGTTGGGCTTTTCCACAGATACGCAGTATTTT
D gene: NA; J gene: TRBJ2-7; V gene: TRBV5-5; clone size: NA; CDR3 protein: CASSLVAPNEQYF; CDR3 DNA: TGTGCCAGCAGCTTGGTGGCTCCCAACGAGCAGTACTTC
D gene: NA; J gene: TRBJ2-5; V gene: TRBV6-1; clone size: NA; CDR3 protein: CASSEMTGWETQYF; CDR3 DNA: TGTGCCAGCAGTGAGATGACAGGCTGGGAGACCCAGTACTTC
D gene: NA; J gene: TRBJ2-2; V gene: TRBV7-3; clone size: NA; CDR3 protein: CASSLIGGTGELFF; CDR3 DNA: TGTGCCAGCAGCTTAATTGGGGGGACCGGGGAGCTGTTTTTT
D gene: TRBD2; J gene: TRBJ2-7; V gene: TRBV4-1; clone size: NA; CDR3 protein: CASSQDFLAGGTYEQYF; CDR3 DNA: TGCGCCAGCAGCCAAGATTTTCTAGCGGGGGGGACCTACGAGCAGTACTTC
D gene: TRBD1; J gene: TRBJ2-2; V gene: TRBV19; clone size: NA; CDR3 protein: CASSLGQGTGELFF; CDR3 DNA: TGTGCCAGTAGTTTGGGACAGGGGACCGGGGAGCTGTTTTTT
D gene: NA; J gene: TRBJ2-5; V gene: TRBV14; clone size: NA; CDR3 protein: CASSPRVTETFQETQYF; CDR3 DNA: TGTGCCAGCAGCCCGCGAGTGACTGAAACCTTTCAAGAGACCCAGTACTTC
D gene: TRBD1; J gene: TRBJ1-2; V gene: TRBV7-9; clone size: NA; CDR3 protein: CASSRTGGSGYTF; CDR3 DNA: TGTGCCAGCAGCCGGACAGGGGGTTCAGGCTACACCTTC
D gene: TRBD2; J gene: TRBJ2-7; V gene: TRBV7-6; clone size: NA; CDR3 protein: CASSSLAGGTYEQYF; CDR3 DNA: TGTGCCAGCAGCTCATTAGCGGGGGGCACCTACGAGCAGTACTTC
D gene: TRBD1; J gene: TRBJ1-1; V gene: TRBV7-9; clone size: few; CDR3 protein: CSSSLGGGTANTEAFF; CDR3 DNA: TGTTCCAGCAGCTTAGGAGGGGGGACAGCGAACACTGAAGCTTTCTTT
D gene: NA; J gene: TRBJ2-7; V gene: TRBV13; clone size: NA; CDR3 protein: CASSASIYEQYF; CDR3 DNA: TGTGCCAGCAGCGCCTCTATTTACGAGCAGTACTTC
D gene: NA; J gene: TRBJ1-6; V gene: TRBV5-8; clone size: NA; CDR3 protein: CASDRGERGNSPLHF; CDR3 DNA: TGTGCCAGCGACCGGGGGGAGAGGGGTAATTCACCCCTCCACTTT